This T cell receptor beta chain was recorded in a study of blood T cell repertoires in COVID-19. The protocol was immunoSEQ multiplex PCR, while the TCRdb copy is restricted to in-frame clones and leaves out a portion. Of more than 150,000 clones in the sample, roughly 82% were seen once. There are 15 residues in the CDR3. Germline lookup yields CDR1 SEHNR and CDR2 FQNEAQ (reference sequence). V was cut by 3 bases and J by 3 bases, with 15 bases left in between. This sequence originates from a man aged 40-55 years who had recovered from COVID-19. The chain has TRBV7-9 and TRBJ2-7; possibly TRBD2 for D (5 bases). Sequenced: PBMCs or T cells enriched from blood (not recorded which). CDR3 region: CASSFVPGSSYEQYF. The CDR3 region has the DNA TGTGCCAGCAGCTTTGTTCCTGGGAGCAGCTACGAGCAGTACTTC.